This section outlines one T cell receptor (beta chain) sequence together with its context. What it binds is not known. The sample belongs to a study of cytomegalovirus exposure and HLA in healthy donors. Findings and caveats of the study: Later analysis found that TCR beta chains associated with HLA were more clonally expanded than other, equally common chains. For most TCR beta V segments, an earlier analysis put the productive rate at about 87% or about 30% of the time. A later analysis found TCR association rates differed by HLA locus, highest for DRB1 and lowest for HLA-C.

The PCR employed 60 Vbeta primers together with 13 Jbeta primers. Sequencing was performed with immunoSEQ multiplex PCR; in TCRdb, only in-frame clones are kept and a portion is missing. The sample carries 100,000 to 150,000 clones, around three quarters recorded once. Germline CDR1 is LGHNA and CDR2 is YSLEER. This CDR3 spans 20 amino acids. Trimming took 4 bases from V and 1 from J; bases not matched to a gene: 17. The sequence was obtained from an older woman in good health and CMV-seropositive. The J gene is TRBJ2-2, the V gene TRBV4-3; the match to TRBD2 covers 8 bases. Sequenced input: PBMCs. CDR3 DNA sequence: TGCGCCAGCAGCCTGGGGGCGCTAGCGGGCACGACGGGGAACACCGGGGAGCTGTTTTTT. Translating gives CASSLGALAGTTGNTGELFF.